This T cell receptor (beta chain) stems from a study of T cell responses to AZD1222 COVID-19 vaccine. The protocol was immunoSEQ multiplex PCR, while the TCRdb copy is restricted to in-frame clones and leaves out a portion. Of approximately 64,000 clones detected, about nine tenths appear once; the ten largest clones hold approximately 6.3%. Details on this clone: What it recognizes is unknown.

The study's findings and limits: With dominance at 160-218 and 743-854, vaccine-associated CD4 TCRs spanned spike.

The TCR originated in an adult who received the MenACWY meningococcal vaccine as a control. The sequences come from peripheral blood, collected 28 days after the second dose of the MenACWY control vaccine.

The CDR3: CASSLDRVLHF. As DNA, the CDR3 is TGTGCCAGCAGCTTAGACCGGGTCCTCCACTTT. The J gene is TRBJ1-6, the V gene TRBV7-9; D gene ambiguous. V lost 1 base and J lost 15, with 7 bases in between. The germline CDR1 and CDR2 sequences are SEHNR and FQNEAQ (reference sequence). CDR3 size: 11 residues.